Listed below are T cell receptor beta chains from one sample, sequenced in a study of T cells after yellow fever vaccination. TCRdb reprocessed the 5' RACE reads with MiXCR, giving one entry per CDR3 protein. The table shows about 240,000 distinct CDR3 sequences, with 6.9% occurring only once. Here the sequenced sample was CD4+ T cells sorted from PBMCs, taken 15 days after the yellow fever booster vaccination. The receptors were gathered from a man aged 25-40 years who received the YFV17D yellow fever vaccine. CDR3s include the opening cysteine and the closing phenylalanine or tryptophan. A D gene is named only where the DNA matches it firmly. Expanded clones are given a class, and other clones once, few, many or no size at all.

D: .
V: TRBV12-3/TRBV12-4
J: TRBJ2-5
size: few
DNA: TGTGCCAGCGGGATCCGGAGTCATGAGACCCAGTACTTC
CDR3: CASGIRSHETQYF

D: TRBD1
V: TRBV11-2
J: TRBJ2-1
size: .
DNA: TGTGCCAGCAGACGGACAGGGATTGGGACGGGCGGGCGCTCCAATGAGCAGTTCTTC
CDR3: CASRRTGIGTGGRSNEQFF

D: .
V: TRBV4-3
J: TRBJ2-7
size: .
DNA: TGCGCCAGCAGCCAAGGCGGGACCTCCTACGAGCAGTACTTC
CDR3: CASSQGGTSYEQYF

D: TRBD2
V: TRBV12-3/TRBV12-4
J: TRBJ2-7
size: .
DNA: TGTGCCAGCAGTCTGCCCAGGTCTAGCGGGAGCTACGAGCAGTACTTC
CDR3: CASSLPRSSGSYEQYF

D: .
V: TRBV6-6
J: TRBJ2-5
size: few
DNA: TGTGCCAGCAGTTACGGGGTGGCGGAGACCCAGTACTTC
CDR3: CASSYGVAETQYF

D: .
V: TRBV18
J: TRBJ1-1
size: many
DNA: TGTGCCAGCTCACCCTCGTCTCAGTTTAACACTGAAGCTTTCTTT
CDR3: CASSPSSQFNTEAFF

D: .
V: TRBV5-1
J: TRBJ2-1
size: .
DNA: TGCGCCAGCAAGCTTGGGCCTAGCTGGGATGAGCAGTTCTTC
CDR3: CASKLGPSWDEQFF

D: .
V: TRBV4-3
J: TRBJ2-1
size: .
DNA: TGCGCCAGCAGCCAAGTCAGTGGGGGCGCGAACAATGAGCAGTTCTTC
CDR3: CASSQVSGGANNEQFF

D: TRBD2
V: TRBV7-8
J: TRBJ2-2
size: .
DNA: TGTGCCAGCAGCTTAGTCCCTAGCGGTTCCACCGGGGAGCTGTTTTTT
CDR3: CASSLVPSGSTGELFF

D: .
V: TRBV20-1
J: TRBJ2-1
size: many
DNA: TGCAGCGCAGAGGCCAAAGCCTCCTACAATGAGCAGTTCTTC
CDR3: CSAEAKASYNEQFF

D: TRBD2
V: TRBV20-1
J: TRBJ2-5
size: .
DNA: TGCAGTGCTAGAATAACTAGCGGGTGGTCAGAGACCCAGTACTTC
CDR3: CSARITSGWSETQYF

D: .
V: TRBV7-9
J: TRBJ2-3
size: many
DNA: TGTGCCAGCAGCTTAGGTGGGGTAGTGGCAGATACGCAGTATTTT
CDR3: CASSLGGVVADTQYF

D: .
V: TRBV20-1
J: TRBJ2-7
size: many
DNA: TGCAGCACCAAGGGAGCGACGTACTCCGAGCAGTACTTC
CDR3: CSTKGATYSEQYF

D: TRBD2
V: TRBV19
J: TRBJ2-7
size: .
DNA: TGTGCCAGTAGTACAAGCGGGAGGGCCACTAGGCCTCTCGAGCAGTACTTC
CDR3: CASSTSGRATRPLEQYF

D: .
V: TRBV12-3/TRBV12-4
J: TRBJ2-7
size: few
DNA: TGTGCCAGCAGTTCCAGACAGGATAACTACGAGCAGTACTTC
CDR3: CASSSRQDNYEQYF

D: .
V: TRBV11-2
J: TRBJ1-1
size: .
DNA: TGTGCCAGCAGGGAGGGCAGCTACCCGGGCACTGAAGCTTTCTTT
CDR3: CASREGSYPGTEAFF

D: TRBD2
V: TRBV7-9
J: TRBJ2-1
size: many
DNA: TGTGCCAGCAGACCACTTGCTAGCGGGATCCATGAGCAGTTCTTC
CDR3: CASRPLASGIHEQFF

D: TRBD1
V: TRBV5-8
J: TRBJ1-2
size: .
DNA: TGTGCCAGCAGCTTGTCGGGACAGCCGGGGGGCTACACCTTC
CDR3: CASSLSGQPGGYTF